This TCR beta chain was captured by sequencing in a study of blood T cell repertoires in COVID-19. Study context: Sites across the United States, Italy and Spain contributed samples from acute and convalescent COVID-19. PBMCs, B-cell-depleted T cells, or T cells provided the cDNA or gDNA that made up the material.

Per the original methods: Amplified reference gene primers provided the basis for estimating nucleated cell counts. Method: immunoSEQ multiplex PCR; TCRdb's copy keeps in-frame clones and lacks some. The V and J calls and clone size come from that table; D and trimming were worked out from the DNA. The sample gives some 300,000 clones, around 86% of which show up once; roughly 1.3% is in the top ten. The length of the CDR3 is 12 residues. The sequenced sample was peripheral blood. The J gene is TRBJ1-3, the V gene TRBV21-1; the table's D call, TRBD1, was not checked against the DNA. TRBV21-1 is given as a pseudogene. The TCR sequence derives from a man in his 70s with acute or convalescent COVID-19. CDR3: CARQGYGNTIYF. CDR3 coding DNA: TGTGCCAGGCAGGGGTATGGAAACACCATATATTTT.